The next 16 T cell receptor beta chains were all read from a single sample in a study of response to subunit inactivated influenza vaccine. Each CDR3 protein is one row after TCRdb ran MiXCR on the RT-PCR reads. The table includes some 540,000 distinct CDR3 sequences, under 25% detected once. These data are also associated with another study on T cells expressing NK-cell markers. As that study records: TCR beta libraries carry UMIs added by 5'RACE template switching.

The specimen comprised CD4+ T cells sorted from PBMCs, sampled about 13 days after vaccination. Source of these receptors: a man in his fifties who received an inactivated influenza vaccine.

This chain uses TRBV12-3 or TRBV12-4 with TRBJ2-3; tentative D call: TRBD2 (5 bases). This CDR3 spans 12 amino acids. V was clipped by 7 bases and J by 9 bases, with 14 bases between them. This chain's CDR3 is CASTPGLTTQYF. CDR3 nucleotides: TGTGCCAGCACCCCGGGGTTAACCACGCAGTATTTT.

Many counts were recorded for this clonotype. V and J are TRBV6-5 and TRBJ1-3; D is undetermined. Trimming took 2 bases from V and 0 from J, leaving 8 bases between them. There are 15 residues in the CDR3. Germline V gene lookup returns CDR1 MNHEY and CDR2 SVGAGI. The CDR3 bases are TGTGCCAGCAGTTACCTACTGAGCTCTGGAAACACCATATATTTT. Amino acid sequence: CASSYLLSSGNTIYF.

This clonotype has just a few counts. The chain uses TRBV5-1 and TRBJ2-2, with D tentatively TRBD1 (5 bases). CDR1 SGHRS and CDR2 YFSETQ come from the germline V gene. There are 15 residues in the CDR3. V dropped 4 bases and J dropped 7 bases, with 17 bases sitting between them. CDR3 sequence reads: CASSQEIGAVGELFF. CDR3 DNA: TGCGCCAGCAGCCAGGAGATTGGGGCGGTCGGGGAGCTGTTTTTT.

The chain is built from TRBV20-1 and TRBJ2-7; D is unresolved. The CDR3 is 13 residues long. Germline values: CDR1 DFQATT, CDR2 SNEGSKA (reference sequence). V lost 2 bases and J lost 3, with 11 bases in between. CDR3 nucleotides: TGCAGTGCTAGAAGATTCAATGGCTACGAGCAGTACTTC. Translating gives CSARRFNGYEQYF.

The chain recombines TRBV7-2 with TRBJ2-5; D is ambiguous. Trimming took off 2 bases at V and 7 bases at J, with 14 bases between the two ends. In germline, CDR1 is SGHTA, CDR2 FQGNSA. The CDR3 spans 14 residues. The CDR3 is CASSLLRSTGTQYF. CDR3 coding DNA: TGTGCCAGCAGCTTATTGAGGAGCACGGGGACCCAGTACTTC.

The sample holds many counts of this clonotype. The V and J genes are TRBV29-1 and TRBJ2-5, with TRBD1 matching 7 bases. CDR3 length equals 13 residues. Germline CDR1 SQVTM, CDR2 ANQGSEA. V was clipped by 6 bases and J by 2 bases; unmatched bases: 6. The CDR3 coding sequence is TGCAGCGTAATGACAGGGCTACAAGAGACCCAGTACTTC. Its translation: CSVMTGLQETQYF.

This clonotype was seen many times. The chain combines TRBV19 with TRBJ1-6, with D maybe TRBD1 (5 bases). Germline loops: CDR1 LNHDA, CDR2 SQIVND (reference sequence). The V end lost 9 bases, the J end lost 7 bases, and 16 bases lay between the germline ends. The CDR3 is 14 residues long. CDR3 nucleotide sequence: TGTGCCAGCGCCCGGGACCGGCAGAATTCACCCCTCCACTTT. Protein product: CASARDRQNSPLHF. The full variable domain, in which reference TRBV19 and TRBJ1-6 provide the parts outside the CDR3, is DGGITQSPKYLFRKEGQNVTLSCEQNLNHDAMYWYRQDPGQGLRLIYYSQIVNDFQKGDIAEGYSVSREKKESFPLTVTSAQKNPTAFYLCASARDRQNSPLHFGNGTRLTVT.

The V gene is TRBV6-2 or TRBV6-3, the J gene TRBJ1-5; 7 nucleotides match TRBD1. Germline V gene data show CDR1 as MNHEY and CDR2 as SVGEGT. This CDR3 is 14 amino acids long. The V segment lost 4 bases and the J segment 6 bases; nucleotides outside the gene matches: 6. CDR3 bases: TGTGCCAGCAGTTTCAGGGGGGTGGCTCAGCCCCAGCATTTT. Amino acids: CASSFRGVAQPQHF.

V usage is TRBV29-1 and J usage is TRBJ2-5; D is ambiguous. V was pared by 1 base and J by 4 bases, with 7 bases between. The CDR3 loop spans 12 amino acids. Germline assignment: CDR1 SQVTM and CDR2 ANQGSEA. The CDR3, as DNA: TGCAGCGTTGAAGCACTAACAGAGACCCAGTACTTC. This codes for CSVEALTETQYF.

The rearrangement links TRBV20-1 to TRBJ1-1; TRBD1 matches at 9 bases. Germline CDR1 and CDR2: DFQATT and SNEGSKA (reference sequence). CDR3 length equals 12 residues. Trimming cost V 6 bases and J 5 bases; bases outside gene matches: 4. The CDR3 here is CSAEQGATEAFF. DNA of the CDR3: TGCAGTGCAGAACAGGGGGCTACTGAAGCTTTCTTT.

This chain connects TRBV20-1 to TRBJ2-7; no firm D call. Germline V gene sequence: CDR1 DFQATT, CDR2 SNEGSKA (reference sequence). V was pared by 0 bases and J by 3 bases, with 6 bases between. The CDR3 loop spans 12 amino acids. CDR3 residues: CSAREPNYEQYF. The CDR3 coding sequence is TGCAGTGCTAGAGAACCGAACTACGAGCAGTACTTC.

The table lists this clonotype with a few counts. V is TRBV6-1 and J is TRBJ2-3, with 13 bases that match TRBD2. CDR1 is MNHNS and CDR2 is SASEGT in the germline V gene. The junction had 2 bases not matched to a gene; V was cut back by 7 bases and J by 4 bases. This CDR3 is built from 14 residues. The CDR3, as DNA: TGTGCCAGCAAGGGACTAGCGGGGCCAGATACGCAGTATTTT. Amino acid sequence: CASKGLAGPDTQYF.

This clonotype was detected ten times or more. The chain recombines TRBV5-1 with TRBJ2-1; 7 positions match TRBD2. Trimming at V came to 2 bases and at J to 0 bases, leaving 2 bases not matched to a gene. Germline assignment: CDR1 SGHRS and CDR2 YFSETQ. The CDR3 totals 15 residues. The CDR3 sequence: CASSLAGFSYNEQFF. CDR3 DNA sequence: TGCGCCAGCAGCTTAGCGGGGTTCTCCTACAATGAGCAGTTCTTC.

V and J are TRBV12-3 or TRBV12-4 and TRBJ2-1; no reliable D call. There are 13 residues in the CDR3. Between the trimmed V and J ends, which lost 3 bases and 4 bases, there was a span of 7 bases. CDR3 sequence reads: CASSFRRYNEQFF. CDR3 DNA: TGTGCCAGCAGTTTTAGACGATACAATGAGCAGTTCTTC.

This chain connects TRBV6-1 to TRBJ2-5, with TRBD1 matching over 7 bases. Trimming took 11 bases from V and 5 from J; bases not matched to a gene: 5. Germline CDR1 is MNHNS and CDR2 is SASEGT. The CDR3 has 11 residues. The CDR3 sequence: CAAARGETQYF. Written as DNA, the CDR3 is TGTGCCGCAGCCAGGGGGGAGACCCAGTACTTC.

The rearrangement joins TRBV28 to TRBJ1-6, with D possibly TRBD1 on 6 matching bases. Per germline, CDR1 MDHEN and CDR2 SYDVKM. The CDR3 extends over 16 amino acids. Trimming took 3 bases from V and 5 from J, leaving 14 bases between them. CDR3 bases: TGTGCCAGCAGTTTTACCTGGCCAGGGGATAATTCACCCCTCCACTTT. Translation gives CASSFTWPGDNSPLHF.